The rows below give T cell receptor beta chains drawn from one sample of a study of blood T cell repertoires in COVID-19. Method: immunoSEQ multiplex PCR; TCRdb's copy keeps in-frame clones and lacks some. The profile shows 150,000 to 200,000 clones, 86% of them singletons. The sequenced sample consisted of peripheral blood. The receptors here all came from a man over 45 with active or convalescent COVID-19. Both conserved end residues are part of each CDR3. Fields, in order: CDR3 DNA, CDR3 protein, V gene, clone size, D gene, J gene. D genes are given only for firm matches. The size entry is marked missing in some rows and otherwise reads once, few, many or a size class.

TGTGCCAGCAGCTTGGGCGGCCAGCACTACGAGCAGTACTTC	CASSLGGQHYEQYF	TRBV5-5	.	.	TRBJ2-7
TGTGCCAGCAGCCAAGCGGGACAGGTCGCCGATACGCAGTATTTT	CASSQAGQVADTQYF	TRBV3-1/TRBV3-2	.	TRBD1	TRBJ2-3
TGCGCCAGCAGTGACGGGACAGACTACGAGCAGTACTTC	CASSDGTDYEQYF	TRBV10-1	.	TRBD1	TRBJ2-7
TGTGCCAGCAGCATGGGACAGGCAAGTCAGCCCCAGCATTTT	CASSMGQASQPQHF	TRBV5-6	.	TRBD1	TRBJ1-5
TGTGCCAGCAGTCCCTCAAGGGGCGGAAATTCACCCCTCCACTTT	CASSPSRGGNSPLHF	TRBV6-6	few	.	TRBJ1-6
TGTGCCACCAGCATGAAGCGGGAGGTCGACTCCTACAATGAGCAGTTCTTC	CATSMKREVDSYNEQFF	TRBV15	many	TRBD2	TRBJ2-1
TGTGCCAGCCAAACAGGGGAGAATGGCTACACCTTC	CASQTGENGYTF	TRBV3-1/TRBV3-2	.	TRBD1	TRBJ1-2
TGTGCCAGCAGCTTGGATCTAGCGGGACGCGAGCAGTACTTC	CASSLDLAGREQYF	TRBV5-4	.	TRBD2	TRBJ2-7
TGTGCCAGCGGGAGGGACAGCCCTGGAAACACCATATATTTT	CASGRDSPGNTIYF	TRBV19	.	TRBD1	TRBJ1-3
TGTGCCAGCAGGGGGACAGGGTTGACTGAAGCTTTCTTT	CASRGTGLTEAFF	TRBV12-3/TRBV12-4	once	TRBD1	TRBJ1-1
TGTGCCAGCAAGGGGACGGTAGCGGCCACAGATACGCAGTATTTT	CASKGTVAATDTQYF	TRBV28	.	.	TRBJ2-3
TGTGCCAGCAGCCGATCAGGTAGCACAGATACGCAGTATTTT	CASSRSGSTDTQYF	TRBV6-5	.	.	TRBJ2-3
TGTGCCAGCAGCTTCGGCCTAACAGGGACTGGAAACACCATATATTTT	CASSFGLTGTGNTIYF	TRBV5-6	.	.	TRBJ1-3
TGCGCCAGCAGCCAAGAGGTTGGAGACGGGGATACGCAGTATTTT	CASSQEVGDGDTQYF	TRBV4-1	.	.	TRBJ2-3
TGCAGCGGAAGGGGGGGGAATGAGCAGTTCTTC	CSGRGGNEQFF	TRBV29-1	.	.	TRBJ2-1
TGTGCCAGCAGCGTTGGGACAGGGGGCGCCAACACCGGGGAGCTGTTTTTT	CASSVGTGGANTGELFF	TRBV9	once	TRBD1	TRBJ2-2
TGTGCTAGTGTAGGGGGCGGCACTGAAGCTTTCTTT	CASVGGGTEAFF	TRBV12-5	.	TRBD1	TRBJ1-1
TGTGCCATCAGTCTCGGGGACAGGGGAAATGAAAAACTGTTTTTT	CAISLGDRGNEKLFF	TRBV10-3	.	TRBD1	TRBJ1-4
TGTGCCAGCAGCTTGGGTTCGCGGGACTTCGGCTACACCTTC	CASSLGSRDFGYTF	TRBV5-4	.	.	TRBJ1-2
TGTGCCAGCAGCGTAGAAGGGGGTGGGGAGACCCAGTACTTC	CASSVEGGGETQYF	TRBV9	.	.	TRBJ2-5
TGTGCCAGCAGTTTATCGTGGGGGGGTAGCTCACCCCTCCACTTT	CASSLSWGGSSPLHF	TRBV27	.	.	TRBJ1-6
TGTGCCAGCAGTGGCCGGGACAGGGGGGTCTCTCAGCATTTT	CASSGRDRGVSQHF	TRBV2	.	TRBD1	TRBJ1-5